One sample yielded the 30 T cell receptor beta chains listed below, sequenced in a study of blood T cell repertoires in COVID-19. Method: immunoSEQ multiplex PCR; TCRdb's copy keeps in-frame clones and lacks some. The sample shows fewer than 150,000 clones, 71% of them seen only once. Sequencing input: peripheral blood. These receptor sequences come from a human donor with acute or convalescent COVID-19. The donor label of this sample is uncertain.

This chain connects TRBV30 to TRBJ1-3, with no clear D. The CDR3 runs to 21 residues. CDR1 and CDR2 from the germline V gene are GTSNPN and SVGIG (reference sequence). Trimming left V 2 bases short and J 3 bases short, with 32 bases between. CDR3 coding DNA: TGTGCCTGGAGTCCCTCGCGGGGATATCTTACTTCGTCCTGGGGTGGAAACACCATATATTTT. Protein: CAWSPSRGYLTSSWGGNTIYF. Complete variable domain (other parts from reference TRBV30 and TRBJ1-3): SQTIHQWPATLVQPVGSPLSLECTVEGTSNPNLYWYRQAAGRGLQLLFYSVGIGQISSEVPQNLSASRPQDRQFILSSKKLLLSDSGFYLCAWSPSRGYLTSSWGGNTIYFGEGSWLTVV.

This chain joins TRBV11-3 and TRBJ2-3; 8 bases are a match to TRBD1. The V gene's germline CDR1 is SGHNT and CDR2 YENEEA. This CDR3 has 15 residues. V trimming: 2 bases; J trimming: 4 bases; junction bases outside the gene matches: 5. The CDR3 loop is CASSLRTGLADTQYF. CDR3 DNA sequence: TGTGCCAGCAGCTTAAGGACAGGGTTGGCAGATACGCAGTATTTT.

The rearrangement joins TRBV4-2 to TRBJ2-5; 11 bases agree with TRBD2. Losses at the gene ends were 1 base for V and 4 bases for J; bases not matched to a gene: 8. The CDR3 spans 17 residues. CDR1 LGHNA and CDR2 YNFKEQ come from the germline V gene. Here the CDR3 DNA reads TGTGCCAGCAGCCAAGTACGGGCTAGCGGGGGGCGAGAGACCCAGTACTTC. This encodes CASSQVRASGGRETQYF.

The CDR3 sequence: CASSHWTGTSLSGANVLTF. The CDR3 DNA is TGTGCCAGCAGCCATTGGACCGGGACTAGCCTGTCTGGGGCCAACGTCCTGACTTTC. The chain combines TRBV5-4 with TRBJ2-6; the match to TRBD2 covers 9 bases. The CDR3 loop spans 19 amino acids. J lost 1 base, V lost 4 bases, and 12 bases had no gene match. CDR1 is SGHNT, CDR2 YYREEE, per germline (reference sequence).

This clone showed up just a few times. The rearrangement uses TRBV28 and TRBJ2-2, with TRBD2 as a possible D gene (5 bases). Germline lookup yields CDR1 MDHEN and CDR2 SYDVKM. The CDR3 is made up of 18 amino acids. The V and J ends lost 5 bases and 2 bases respectively, with 21 bases between them. This chain's CDR3 is CASSLPLGVQRNTGELFF. CDR3 sequence (DNA): TGTGCCAGCAGTCTCCCCCTCGGGGTCCAGCGTAACACCGGGGAGCTGTTTTTT.

This clone was recorded a few times. The chain couples TRBV12-3 or TRBV12-4 to TRBJ1-1; the D gene is possibly TRBD1 (6 bases). This CDR3 is built from 13 residues. V was pared by 4 bases and J by 7 bases, with 13 bases between. CDR3 protein: CASSWGKDSEAFF. CDR3 sequence (DNA): TGTGCCAGCAGTTGGGGTAAGGACAGTGAAGCTTTCTTT.

This chain joins TRBV18 and TRBJ1-1, with 7 bases identical to TRBD1. The CDR3 spans 15 residues. Unmatched junction bases numbered 5, after V lost 4 bases and J lost 0 bases. Germline V gene sequence: CDR1 KGHSH, CDR2 LQKENI. CDR3 nucleotide sequence: TGTGCCAGCTCACTCTCCGGGACAGTGAACACTGAAGCTTTCTTT. Protein sequence: CASSLSGTVNTEAFF.

This chain links TRBV12-3 or TRBV12-4 with TRBJ2-2; 7 bases are shared with TRBD1. V dropped 5 bases and J dropped 4; count of bases not matched to a gene: 1. The CDR3 length is 13 residues. CDR3 bases: TGTGCCAGCAGTCGACAGGGCACCGGGGAGCTGTTTTTT. It specifies CASSRQGTGELFF.

The V gene is TRBV3-1 (or the pseudogene TRBV3-2), the J gene TRBJ2-2, with D perhaps matching TRBD1 (5 bases). This CDR3 is 17 amino acids long. V was clipped by 0 bases and J by 4 bases, with 15 bases between them. CDR1 is LGHDT, CDR2 YNNKEL, per germline (reference sequence). The CDR3 spells CASSQEGRVGRTGELFF. Here the CDR3 DNA reads TGTGCCAGCAGCCAAGAGGGTAGGGTGGGGCGCACCGGGGAGCTGTTTTTT.

The rearrangement joins TRBV19 to TRBJ2-2, with TRBD2 matching over 14 bases. V was clipped by 6 bases and J by 8 bases; unmatched bases: 14. CDR3 length: 18 residues. Germline CDR1 is LNHDA and CDR2 is SQIVND (reference sequence). CDR3 loop: CASSPPPQGLAGEGELFF. The CDR3 DNA reads as TGTGCCAGTAGCCCCCCGCCCCAGGGACTAGCGGGGGAAGGGGAGCTGTTTTTT.

This sequence joins TRBV3-1 (or the pseudogene TRBV3-2) and TRBJ2-3; TRBD2 agrees at 7 bases. The V gene's germline CDR1 is LGHDT and CDR2 YNNKEL (reference sequence). The CDR3 extends over 15 amino acids. J gave up 2 bases and V 4 bases, and 6 bases lay outside the gene matches. CDR3 DNA: TGTGCCAGCAGCCTTCTAGGGAGGGACACAGATACGCAGTATTTT. Protein product: CASSLLGRDTDTQYF.

The chain is built from TRBV18 and TRBJ2-2, with D possibly TRBD2 on 5 matching bases. The CDR3 extends over 17 amino acids. The germline V and J ends were trimmed by 3 bases and 1 base, with 15 bases remaining between them. In germline, CDR1 is KGHSH, CDR2 LQKENI. CDR3 protein: CASSPFSPGRNTGELFF. The DNA of the CDR3 is TGTGCCAGCTCACCCTTCAGCCCTGGGAGGAACACCGGGGAGCTGTTTTTT.

By frequency in the sample, this clone is medium-sized. The chain joins TRBV9 to TRBJ1-1, with D uncertain. Germline V lookup: CDR1 SGDLS, CDR2 YYNGEE. The CDR3 runs 13 residues. V lost 2 bases and J lost 0, with 5 bases in between. CDR3 DNA sequence: TGTGCCAGCAGCGTCGACATGAACACTGAAGCTTTCTTT. Amino acids: CASSVDMNTEAFF.

The gene calls are TRBV30 and TRBJ1-1; the match to TRBD1 covers 10 bases. This CDR3 is built from 14 residues. Trimming took 2 bases from V and 6 from J; bases not matched to a gene: 6. Germline V gene sequence: CDR1 GTSNPN, CDR2 SVGIG (reference sequence). The CDR3 coding sequence is TGTGCCTGGAGTTCCGGGACAGGGGTAGCTGAAGCTTTCTTT. Translating it yields CAWSSGTGVAEAFF.

This clone came up once. V and J are TRBV24-1 and TRBJ2-1; possibly TRBD2 for D (5 bases). The V gene lost 5 bases and the J gene lost 6 bases, with 13 bases spanning the gap. The CDR3 covers 14 residues. CDR1 is KGHDR, CDR2 SFDVKD, per germline. CDR3 amino acids: CATSVALASNEQFF. The CDR3 DNA follows: TGTGCCACCAGTGTGGCCCTAGCCAGCAATGAGCAGTTCTTC.

This clone was picked up a small number of times. The chain links TRBV5-1 to TRBJ1-1; D call uncertain. Trimming took off 4 bases at V and 2 bases at J, with 9 bases between the two ends. Per the germline V gene, CDR1 is SGHRS and CDR2 is YFSETQ. The CDR3 length is 13 residues. This CDR3 is CASSPSINTEAFF. The CDR3 DNA reads TGCGCCAGCAGCCCCAGTATTAACACTGAAGCTTTCTTT.

The chain joins TRBV3-1 (or the pseudogene TRBV3-2) to TRBJ2-1; D is perhaps TRBD1 (6 bases). V was trimmed by 2 bases and J by 2 bases, leaving 10 bases between them. The CDR3 spans 15 residues. Germline V lookup: CDR1 LGHDT, CDR2 YNNKEL (reference sequence). DNA for the CDR3: TGTGCCAGCAGCCAATCAGGGGTGACCTACAATGAGCAGTTCTTC. Residues: CASSQSGVTYNEQFF.

This chain uses TRBV28 with TRBJ1-3; TRBD1 is a possible D gene (6 bases). From germline, CDR1 is MDHEN and CDR2 SYDVKM. Trimming pared 5 bases from V and 4 bases from J, leaving 21 bases between. This CDR3 has 17 amino acids. CDR3 sequence: CASSDPLGAATGNTIYF. In nucleotides, the CDR3 is TGTGCCAGCAGTGACCCCTTGGGGGCTGCAACGGGAAACACCATATATTTT.

As DNA, the CDR3 is TGTGCCAGCAGCTTGAGCACAGGGAGAATGAACACTGAAGCTTTCTTT. Translating it yields CASSLSTGRMNTEAFF. This rearrangement joins TRBV5-6 to TRBJ1-1, with a possible D match to TRBD1 (6 bases). V lost 1 base and J lost 0, with 13 bases in between. CDR3 length equals 16 residues. Germline CDR1 SGHDT, CDR2 YYEEEE. Full variable domain (missing parts from reference TRBV5-6 and TRBJ1-1): DAGVTQSPTHLIKTRGQQVTLRCSPKSGHDTVSWYQQALGQGPQFIFQYYEEEERQRGNFPDRFSGHQFPNYSSELNVNALLLGDSALYLCASSLSTGRMNTEAFFGQGTRLTVV.

The chain has TRBV5-1 and TRBJ2-7, with D perhaps TRBD1 (7 bases). V was cut by 0 bases and J by 7 bases, with 17 bases left in between. The CDR3 totals 15 residues. CDR1 and CDR2 (germline): SGHRS, YFSETQ. CDR3 residues: CASSLDPGGMIEQYF. The CDR3 DNA sequence: TGCGCCAGCAGCTTGGACCCAGGGGGGATGATTGAGCAGTACTTC. Full variable domain (rest looked up from reference TRBV5-1 and TRBJ2-7): KAGVTQTPRYLIKTRGQQVTLSCSPISGHRSVSWYQQTPGQGLQFLFEYFSETQRNKGNFPGRFSGRQFSNSRSEMNVSTLELGDSALYLCASSLDPGGMIEQYFGPGTRLTVT.

The J gene is TRBJ2-1, the V gene TRBV5-1; 13 nucleotides agree with TRBD2. CDR1 and CDR2 from the germline V gene are SGHRS and YFSETQ. The CDR3 sequence is 15 residues long. Germline trimming cut 4 bases from V and 8 bases from J; bases unmatched to any gene: 6. The CDR3 region is CASSTGGLAGYEQFF. In DNA, the CDR3 is TGCGCCAGCAGCACCGGGGGACTAGCGGGGTATGAGCAGTTCTTC.

This clone has a handful of counts. This chain joins TRBV29-1 and TRBJ1-1, with D perhaps TRBD1 (6 bases). V dropped 6 bases and J dropped 0 bases, with 11 bases sitting between them. The germline CDR1 and CDR2 sequences are SQVTM and ANQGSEA. The CDR3 totals 13 residues. The CDR3 DNA follows: TGCAGCGTATCAGGGGTTGTGAACACTGAAGCTTTCTTT. This codes for CSVSGVVNTEAFF.

The V gene is TRBV7-2, the J gene TRBJ1-2; D is uncertain. Trimming removed 2 bases at V and 0 bases at J, with 10 bases between. Germline CDR1 SGHTA, CDR2 FQGNSA. CDR3 size: 15 residues. In DNA, the CDR3 is TGTGCCAGCAGCTTAAGCGGGAGTCCTAACTATGGCTACACCTTC. Encoded protein: CASSLSGSPNYGYTF.

The chain carries TRBV3-1 (or the pseudogene TRBV3-2) and TRBJ1-1; a possible D gene is TRBD1 (5 bases). Trimming stripped 3 bases from V and 6 bases from J, with 14 bases between. This CDR3 spans 14 amino acids. In germline, CDR1 is LGHDT, CDR2 YNNKEL (reference sequence). The CDR3 loop reads CASSHMGGTAEAFF. The DNA of the CDR3 is TGTGCCAGCAGCCACATGGGGGGGACCGCTGAAGCTTTCTTT.

The rearrangement uses TRBV12-3 or TRBV12-4 and TRBJ1-1; no clear D. This CDR3 has 11 residues. The V gene lost 2 bases and the J gene lost 7 bases, with 5 bases spanning the gap. CDR3 loop: CASSLSFEAFF. The CDR3 DNA reads TGTGCCAGCAGTTTATCGTTTGAAGCTTTCTTT.

The V call is TRBV4-2, the J call TRBJ2-1; 13 nucleotides agree with TRBD2. J gave up 5 bases and V 4 bases, and 2 bases lay outside the gene matches. CDR3 length equals 15 residues. Germline CDR1 reads LGHNA; CDR2 reads YNFKEQ. The CDR3 nucleotides are TGTGCCAGCAGCCCAGGGACTAGCGGGGACAATGAGCAGTTCTTC. Amino acid sequence: CASSPGTSGDNEQFF.

This clone was detected only a few times. The chain employs TRBV5-6 and TRBJ2-1, with a tentative D call TRBD2 (5 bases). Trimming pared 0 bases from V and 9 bases from J, leaving 19 bases between. The CDR3 runs to 16 residues. CDR1 and CDR2 (germline): SGHDT, YYEEEE. CDR3 amino acids: CASSLGGPRRVGEQFF. The CDR3 DNA sequence: TGTGCCAGCAGCTTGGGAGGGCCAAGGCGTGTAGGTGAGCAGTTCTTC.

The table lists this clone with a few counts. The rearrangement links TRBV7-2 to TRBJ1-6; D is uncertain. Germline CDR1 reads SGHTA; CDR2 reads FQGNSA. V lost 6 bases, J lost 12 bases, and 15 bases lay in between. CDR3 size: 13 residues. The CDR3 loop is CASSQRRNGPLHF. As DNA, the CDR3 is TGTGCCAGCAGTCAACGGCGGAACGGACCCCTCCACTTT.

The V and J genes are TRBV2 and TRBJ2-3; TRBD2 matches 15 bases. The CDR3 consists of 18 residues. The V and J ends lost 8 bases and 5 bases, in that order; junction bases with no gene match: 14. Germline loops: CDR1 SNHLY, CDR2 FYNNEI. CDR3 protein: CASGTGLAGGLSQDTQYF. The CDR3 DNA reads as TGTGCCAGCGGTACGGGACTAGCGGGGGGTCTCTCCCAAGATACGCAGTATTTT. Full variable domain (missing parts from reference TRBV2 and TRBJ2-3): EPEVTQTPSHQVTQMGQEVILRCVPISNHLYFYWYRQILGQKVEFLVSFYNNEISEKSEIFDDQFSVERPDGSNFTLKIRSTKLEDSAMYFCASGTGLAGGLSQDTQYFGPGTRLTVL.

There are a few counts of this clone. The chain joins TRBV18 to TRBJ1-6; D uncertain. Trimming stripped 1 base from V and 6 bases from J, with 7 bases between. Germline V gene sequence: CDR1 KGHSH, CDR2 LQKENI. The CDR3 length is 14 residues. This CDR3 is CASSPLQSNSPLHF. For the CDR3, the DNA is TGTGCCAGCTCACCACTACAGAGTAATTCACCCCTCCACTTT.